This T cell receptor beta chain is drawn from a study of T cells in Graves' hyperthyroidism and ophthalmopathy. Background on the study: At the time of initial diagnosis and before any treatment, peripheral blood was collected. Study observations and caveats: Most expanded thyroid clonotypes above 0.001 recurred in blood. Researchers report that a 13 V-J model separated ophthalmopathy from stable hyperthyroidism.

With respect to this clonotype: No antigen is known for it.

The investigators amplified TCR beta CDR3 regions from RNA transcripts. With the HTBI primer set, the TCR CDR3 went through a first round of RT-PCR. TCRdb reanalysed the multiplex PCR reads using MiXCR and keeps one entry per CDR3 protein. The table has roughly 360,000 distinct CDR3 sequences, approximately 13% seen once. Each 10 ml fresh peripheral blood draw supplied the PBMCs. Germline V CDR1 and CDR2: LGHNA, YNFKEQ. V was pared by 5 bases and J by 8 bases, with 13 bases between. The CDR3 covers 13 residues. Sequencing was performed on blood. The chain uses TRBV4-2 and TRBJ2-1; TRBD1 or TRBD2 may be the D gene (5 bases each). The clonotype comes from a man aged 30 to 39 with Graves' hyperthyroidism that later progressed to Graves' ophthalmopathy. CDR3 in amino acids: CASSDTRGDEQFF. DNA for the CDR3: TGTGCCAGCAGCGATACGAGGGGCGATGAGCAGTTCTTC.